The 13 T cell receptor beta chains below come from one sample, sequenced in a study of shared clonotypes between healthy human individuals (TCRdb year 2020). Library preparation was by the immunoSEQ multiplex PCR assay. In TCRdb, the immuneACCESS table is reduced to in-frame sequences with V and J assigned. These tables do not hold every clone; where another copy was compared, an unresolved V gene accounts for under half, and the others remain unexplained. The sample table lists about 1.5 million clones, approximately 96% of them with a count of one. The ten largest account for 1.2% of the sample. What was sequenced was naive CD4+ T cells sorted from blood. The meaning of the sample's cell subset or site label: CD45RA+ positively selected. All receptors derive from a man aged 25 to 40 in good health.

The V call is TRBV21-1, the J call TRBJ1-5; the listed D gene, TRBD1, was not tested against the DNA. TRBV21-1 is described as a pseudogene. The CDR3 is 19 residues long. CDR3 residues: CASSKVLARGVSGNQPQHF. In DNA, the CDR3 is TGTGCCAGCAGCAAAGTCCTGGCCAGGGGGGTTTCGGGCAATCAGCCCCAGCATTTT.

In regard to this clone: Sequence at one end of the junction differs from germline and may be a read error. At the DNA level, this CDR3 is encoded by other sequences in the same sample as well. The gene calls are TRBV7-8 and TRBJ2-6, with 7 bases identical to TRBD2. Germline V CDR1 and CDR2: SGHVS, FQNEAQ. The CDR3 covers 15 residues. The DNA of the CDR3 is TGTGCCAGCAGCTTAAGCGGGGCTGGGGCCAACGTCCTGACCTTC. Its translation: CASSLSGAGANVLTF.

V and J are TRBV5-4 and TRBJ1-1; a weak D match, TRBD1 (6 bases). Germline CDR1 SGHNT, CDR2 YYREEE (reference sequence). V lost 3 bases, J lost 2 bases, and 11 bases lay in between. The CDR3 consists of 14 residues. The CDR3 here is CASSSRTANTEAFF. In DNA, the CDR3 is TGTGCCAGCAGCTCCCGGACAGCAAACACTGAAGCTTTCTTT.

The V call is TRBV5-1, the J call TRBJ2-7; 10 nucleotides agree with TRBD2. CDR1 is SGHRS and CDR2 is YFSETQ in the germline V gene. The CDR3 consists of 13 residues. The V and J ends lost 2 bases and 6 bases, in that order; junction bases with no gene match: 2. The CDR3 reads CASSLGLAAEQYF. The CDR3 bases are TGCGCCAGCAGCTTAGGACTAGCGGCCGAGCAGTACTTC.

This clone showed up just once. This sequence joins TRBV18 and TRBJ2-7; D assignment may be TRBD1 or TRBD2 (5 bases each). The V end lost 6 bases, the J end lost 0 bases, and 18 bases lay between the germline ends. CDR1 and CDR2 from the germline V gene are KGHSH and LQKENI. The CDR3 consists of 16 residues. CDR3 DNA sequence: TGTGCCAGCTCCCCGGGTGGGAGACAGAGCTCCTACGAGCAGTACTTC. Residues: CASSPGGRQSSYEQYF.

The V gene is TRBV27, the J gene TRBJ2-2, with D tentatively TRBD1 or TRBD2 (5 bases each). Germline V lookup: CDR1 MNHEY, CDR2 SMNVEV (reference sequence). CDR3 length equals 13 residues. Trimming left V 8 bases short and J 1 base short, with 8 bases between. The CDR3 reads CASWDGNTGELFF. The CDR3, as DNA: TGTGCCAGCTGGGACGGGAACACCGGGGAGCTGTTTTTT.

J is TRBJ2-3 and V is TRBV28; D is uncertain. Germline lookup yields CDR1 MDHEN and CDR2 SYDVKM. This CDR3 is built from 14 residues. The ends were cut back, 1 base at V and 0 bases at J, with 5 bases in the middle. CDR3 DNA sequence: TGTGCCAGCAGTTTATACCCTAGCACAGATACGCAGTATTTT. Residues: CASSLYPSTDTQYF.

The V gene is TRBV11-2, the J gene TRBJ1-3; D gene unclear. The germline V gene has CDR1 SGHAT and CDR2 FQNNGV. Deletions cut 7 bases from V and 0 bases from J, with 13 bases between. The CDR3 extends over 15 amino acids. CDR3 residues: CASTNTRSSGNTIYF. For the CDR3, the DNA is TGTGCCAGCACCAACACTCGAAGCTCTGGAAACACCATATATTTT.

The chain recombines TRBV7-6 with TRBJ2-1; 15 bases agree with TRBD2. The trim removed 2 bases at V and 12 bases at J, leaving 11 bases unmatched. Germline assignment: CDR1 SGHVS and CDR2 FNYEAQ. This CDR3 comprises 17 residues. The CDR3 bases are TGTGCCAGCAGCTTATTTTCCCGGACTAGCGGGAGGGAGGGGCAGTTCTTC. It encodes CASSLFSRTSGREGQFF.

This clone was seen a single time. The chain employs TRBV4-1 and TRBJ2-3, with TRBD2 as a possible D gene (6 bases). Germline V lookup: CDR1 MGHRA, CDR2 YSYEKL. The CDR3 loop spans 15 amino acids. V was trimmed by 1 base and J by 4 bases, leaving 12 bases between them. The CDR3, as DNA: TGCGCCAGCAGCCAAGTCGGGGAGGAGGCAGATACGCAGTATTTT. This gives the protein CASSQVGEEADTQYF.

The rearrangement uses TRBV7-9 and TRBJ1-1; the D gene is possibly TRBD1 (6 bases). The ends were cut back, 2 bases at V and 7 bases at J, with 8 bases in the middle. CDR1 and CDR2 (germline): SEHNR, FQNEAQ (reference sequence). The CDR3 extends over 12 amino acids. As DNA, the CDR3 is TGTGCCAGCAGCTTAAGGGGGGGTGAAGCTTTCTTT. Residues: CASSLRGGEAFF. Combining the CDR3 with reference TRBV7-9 and TRBJ1-1 gives the whole variable domain DTGVSQNPRHKITKRGQNVTFRCDPISEHNRLYWYRQTLGQGPEFLTYFQNEAQLEKSRLLSDRFSAERPKGSFSTLEIQRTEQGDSAMYLCASSLRGGEAFFGQGTRLTVV.

The J gene is TRBJ1-1, the V gene TRBV10-1; TRBD1 matches 7 bases. V trimming: 4 bases; J trimming: 6 bases; junction bases outside the gene matches: 5. Germline-derived CDR1 and CDR2 are WNHNN and SYGVQD (reference sequence). This CDR3 is 13 amino acids long. CDR3 bases: TGCGCCAGCAGTGGACAGGGAAGCCCTGAAGCTTTCTTT. Translated: CASSGQGSPEAFF.

V and J are TRBV7-9 and TRBJ2-5; D remains ambiguous. The CDR3 is 13 amino acids. CDR1 is SEHNR and CDR2 is FQNEAQ in the germline V gene (reference sequence). The V end lost 3 bases, the J end lost 2 bases, and 7 bases lay between the germline ends. CDR3 protein: CASSLDVQETQYF. Written as DNA, the CDR3 is TGTGCCAGCAGCTTGGATGTACAAGAGACCCAGTACTTC.